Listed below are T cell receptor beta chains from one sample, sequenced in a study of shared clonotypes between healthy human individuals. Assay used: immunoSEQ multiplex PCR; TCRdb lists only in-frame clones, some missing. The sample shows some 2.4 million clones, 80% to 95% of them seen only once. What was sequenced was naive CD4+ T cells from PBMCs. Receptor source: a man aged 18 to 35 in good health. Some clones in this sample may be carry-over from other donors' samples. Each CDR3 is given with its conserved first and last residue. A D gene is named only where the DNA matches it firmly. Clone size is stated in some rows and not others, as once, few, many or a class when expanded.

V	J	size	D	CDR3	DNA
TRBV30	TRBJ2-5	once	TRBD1	CAWSPDREQETQYF	TGTGCCTGGAGTCCCGACAGGGAACAAGAGACCCAGTACTTC
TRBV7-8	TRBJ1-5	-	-	CASNLDSNQPQHF	TGTGCCAGCAACCTGGACAGCAATCAGCCCCAGCATTTT
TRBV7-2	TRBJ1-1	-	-	CASSRTGPIEAFF	TGTGCCAGCAGCCGAACAGGGCCTATAGAAGCTTTCTTT
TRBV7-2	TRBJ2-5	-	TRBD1	CASSSQGPGGETQYF	TGTGCCAGCAGCAGTCAGGGTCCAGGGGGCGAGACCCAGTACTTC
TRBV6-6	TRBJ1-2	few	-	CASSYDPEDGYTF	TGTGCCAGCAGTTACGACCCCGAAGATGGCTACACCTTC
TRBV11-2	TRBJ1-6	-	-	CASSFPGRYSPLHF	TGTGCCAGCAGCTTTCCGGGACGTTATTCACCCCTCCACTTT
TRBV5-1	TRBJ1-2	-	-	CASSFGLSEIYGYTF	TGCGCCAGCAGCTTTGGTCTTTCAGAGATTTATGGCTACACCTTC
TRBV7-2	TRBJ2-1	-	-	CASSLVISASEQFF	TGTGCCAGCAGCTTAGTGATTAGCGCTAGTGAGCAGTTCTTC
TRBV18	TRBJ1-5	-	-	CASSPQPYMNQPQHF	TGTGCCAGCTCACCACAGCCATACATGAATCAGCCCCAGCATTTT
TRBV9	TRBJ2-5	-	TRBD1	CASSALDRVEQETQYF	TGTGCCAGCAGCGCGTTGGACAGGGTGGAACAAGAGACCCAGTACTTC
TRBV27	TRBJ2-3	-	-	CASSSLYSDTQYF	TGTGCCAGCAGTTCGCTGTACTCTGATACGCAGTATTTT
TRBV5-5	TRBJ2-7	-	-	CASSPRSSIEYEQYF	TGTGCCAGCAGCCCACGTTCTAGTATAGAGTACGAGCAGTACTTC
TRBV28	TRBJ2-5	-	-	CASTSRGWETQYF	TGTGCCAGCACCTCTCGGGGGTGGGAGACCCAGTACTTC
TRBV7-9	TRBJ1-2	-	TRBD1	CASSLDFGQGANYGYTF	TGTGCCAGCAGCTTAGATTTCGGACAGGGCGCTAACTATGGCTACACCTTC
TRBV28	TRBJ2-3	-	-	CASVLGAKTDTQYF	TGTGCCAGCGTTCTGGGGGCCAAGACAGATACGCAGTATTTT
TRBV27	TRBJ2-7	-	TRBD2	CASSPRPPGTSGSSYEQYF	TGTGCCAGCAGTCCCCGCCCCCCTGGGACTAGCGGGAGCTCCTACGAGCAGTACTTC
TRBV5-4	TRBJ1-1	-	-	CASSPPGTQDTEAFF	TGTGCCAGCAGCCCTCCCGGGACGCAAGACACTGAAGCTTTCTTT
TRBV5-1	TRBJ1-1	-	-	CASTYQAGLNTEAFF	TGCGCCAGCACCTACCAAGCAGGGCTGAACACTGAAGCTTTCTTT
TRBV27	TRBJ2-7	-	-	CATPGTRTSEQYF	TGTGCCACCCCCGGGACCAGAACGAGCGAGCAGTACTTC
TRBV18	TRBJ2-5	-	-	CASSPGRQQETQYF	TGTGCCAGCTCCCCCGGGCGACAGCAAGAGACCCAGTACTTC
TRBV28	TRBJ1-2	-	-	CAGSPMQGFDGYTF	TGTGCCGGCAGTCCTATGCAGGGATTCGATGGCTACACCTTC
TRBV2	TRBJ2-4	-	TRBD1	CASRPGGAGIQYF	TGTGCCAGCAGACCAGGGGGCGCCGGCATTCAGTACTTC
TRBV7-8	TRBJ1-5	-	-	CASSFSSPSNQPQHF	TGTGCCAGCAGCTTCAGTTCACCGAGCAATCAGCCCCAGCATTTT
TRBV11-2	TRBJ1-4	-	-	CASSFPTGGGKLFF	TGTGCCAGCAGCTTCCCGACAGGTGGCGGAAAACTGTTTTTT
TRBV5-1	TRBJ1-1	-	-	CASSERLLQRDLNTEAFF	TGCGCCAGCAGCGAGCGCCTCCTCCAACGGGATCTAAACACTGAAGCTTTCTTT
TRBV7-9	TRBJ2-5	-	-	CASSLVLGETQYF	TGTGCCAGCAGCTTAGTATTAGGGGAGACCCAGTACTTC
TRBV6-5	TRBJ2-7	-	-	CASSYSGIGPYEQYF	TGTGCCAGCAGTTACTCAGGGATAGGGCCCTACGAGCAGTACTTC
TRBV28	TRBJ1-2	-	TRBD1	CASRPIGTGLIGHTF	TGTGCCAGCAGGCCAATCGGGACAGGGTTAATTGGCCACACCTTC
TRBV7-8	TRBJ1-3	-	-	CASSSTPGGNTIYF	TGTGCCAGCAGCTCCACCCCCGGGGGGAACACCATATATTTT
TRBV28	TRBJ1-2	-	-	CASSFSRVGAYGYTF	TGTGCCAGCAGTTTTAGTAGGGTTGGGGCCTATGGCTACACCTTC
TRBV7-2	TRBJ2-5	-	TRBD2	CASSPPGGETQYF	TGTGCCAGCTCCCCCCCCGGGGGGGAGACCCAGTACTTC
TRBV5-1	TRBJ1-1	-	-	CASSLASGPTNTEAFF	TGCGCCAGCAGCTTGGCGTCCGGGCCCACTAACACTGAAGCTTTCTTT
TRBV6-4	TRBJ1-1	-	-	CASRDGPGDTEAFF	TGTGCCAGCAGGGACGGGCCGGGGGATACTGAAGCTTTCTTT
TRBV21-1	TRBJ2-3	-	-	CASSKEGLASTDTQYF	TGTGCCAGCAGCAAAGAGGGACTAGCGTCTACAGATACGCAGTATTTT
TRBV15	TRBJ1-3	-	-	CATSRAGGQGNTIYF	TGTGCCACCAGCAGAGCCGGGGGCCAGGGAAACACCATATATTTT
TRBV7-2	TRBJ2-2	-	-	CASSSEVGELFF	TGTGCCAGCAGCTCAGAGGTCGGGGAGCTGTTTTTT
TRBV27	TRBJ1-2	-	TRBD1	CASSLYGRGPSSYGYTF	TGTGCCAGCAGTTTATACGGCAGGGGGCCTTCTTCCTATGGCTACACCTTC
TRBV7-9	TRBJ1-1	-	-	CASSLVGGENTEAFF	TGTGCCAGCAGCTTAGTGGGGGGCGAGAACACTGAAGCTTTCTTT
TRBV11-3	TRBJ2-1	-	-	CASSQSFGLEQFF	TGTGCCAGCAGCCAGTCCTTCGGACTAGAGCAGTTCTTC
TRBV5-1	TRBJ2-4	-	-	CASSSDPGPQNIQYF	TGCGCCAGCAGCTCGGACCCCGGACCCCAAAACATTCAGTACTTC
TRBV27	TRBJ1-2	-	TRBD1	CASSLRAGTATNYGYTF	TGTGCCAGCAGTTTAAGGGCCGGGACAGCCACTAACTATGGCTACACCTTC
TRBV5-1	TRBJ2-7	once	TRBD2	CASSLERPSGAYEQYF	TGCGCCAGCAGCTTGGAGAGGCCTAGCGGGGCCTACGAGCAGTACTTC
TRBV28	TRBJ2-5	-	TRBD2	CASGTEGLLTLTQYF	TGTGCCAGCGGAACCGAGGGACTATTGACTTTGACCCAGTACTTC
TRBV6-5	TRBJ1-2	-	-	CASSLSRVGGYTF	TGTGCCAGCAGTTTGTCCAGGGTGGGTGGCTACACCTTC